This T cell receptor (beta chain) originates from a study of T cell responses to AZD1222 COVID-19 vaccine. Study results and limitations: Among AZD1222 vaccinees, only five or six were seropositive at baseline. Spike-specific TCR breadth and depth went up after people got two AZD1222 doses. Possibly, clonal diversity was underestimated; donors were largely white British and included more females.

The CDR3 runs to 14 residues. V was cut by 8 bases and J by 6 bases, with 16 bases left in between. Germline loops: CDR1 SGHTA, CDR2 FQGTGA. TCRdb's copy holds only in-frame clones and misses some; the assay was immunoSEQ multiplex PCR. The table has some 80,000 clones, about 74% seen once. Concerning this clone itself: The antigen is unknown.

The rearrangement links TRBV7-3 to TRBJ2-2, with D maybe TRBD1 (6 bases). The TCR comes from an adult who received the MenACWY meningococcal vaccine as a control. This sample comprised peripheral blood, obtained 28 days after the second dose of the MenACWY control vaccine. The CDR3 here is CASGPGALSGELFF. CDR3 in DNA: TGTGCCAGCGGGCCAGGGGCTCTATCCGGGGAGCTGTTTTTT.